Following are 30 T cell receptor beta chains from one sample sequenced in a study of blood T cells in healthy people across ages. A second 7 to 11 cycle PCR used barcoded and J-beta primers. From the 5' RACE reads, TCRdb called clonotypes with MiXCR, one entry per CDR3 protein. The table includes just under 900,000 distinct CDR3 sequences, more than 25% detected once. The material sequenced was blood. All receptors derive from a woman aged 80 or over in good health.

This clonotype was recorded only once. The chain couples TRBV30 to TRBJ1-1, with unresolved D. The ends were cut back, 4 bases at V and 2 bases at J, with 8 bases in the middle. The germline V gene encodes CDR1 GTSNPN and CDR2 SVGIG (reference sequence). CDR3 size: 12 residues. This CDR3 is CAWTGPNTEAFF. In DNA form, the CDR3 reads TGTGCCTGGACCGGGCCAAACACTGAAGCTTTCTTT.

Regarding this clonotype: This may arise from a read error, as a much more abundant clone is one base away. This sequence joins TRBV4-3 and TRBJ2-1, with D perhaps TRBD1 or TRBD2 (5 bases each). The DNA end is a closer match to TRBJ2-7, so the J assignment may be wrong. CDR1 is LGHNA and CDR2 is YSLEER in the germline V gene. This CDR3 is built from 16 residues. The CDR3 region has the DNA TGCGCCAGCAGCCAATATTGGGGGAGCTCCTACAATGAGCAGTACTTC. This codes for CASSQYWGSSYNEQYF.

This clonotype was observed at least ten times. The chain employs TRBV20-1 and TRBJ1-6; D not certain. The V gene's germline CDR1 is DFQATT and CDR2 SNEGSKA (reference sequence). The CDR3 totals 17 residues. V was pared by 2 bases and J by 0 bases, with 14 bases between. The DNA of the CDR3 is TGCAGTGCTAGACTGACCTTAGGGAGCTCCTATAATTCACCCCTCCACTTT. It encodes CSARLTLGSSYNSPLHF.

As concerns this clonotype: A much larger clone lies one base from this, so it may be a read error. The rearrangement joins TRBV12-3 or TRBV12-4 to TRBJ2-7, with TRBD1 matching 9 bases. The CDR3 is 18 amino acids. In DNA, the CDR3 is TGTGCCGGCAGTTTAGGACAGGGGTTGAGGCCGTCCCCCTACGAGCAGTACTTC. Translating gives CAGSLGQGLRPSPYEQYF.

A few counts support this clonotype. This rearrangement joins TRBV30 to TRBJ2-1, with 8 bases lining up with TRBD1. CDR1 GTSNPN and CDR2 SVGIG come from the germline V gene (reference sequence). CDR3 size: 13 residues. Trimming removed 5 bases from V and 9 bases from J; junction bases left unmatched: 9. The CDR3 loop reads CAWGQGSGSEQFF. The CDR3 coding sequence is TGTGCCTGGGGACAGGGATCGGGCAGTGAGCAGTTCTTC.

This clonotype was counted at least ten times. DNA for the CDR3: TGTGCCAGCAGTCCAGACAGGGGGCGTTGGGAAAAACTGTTTTTT. Its translation is CASSPDRGRWEKLFF. This chain joins TRBV27 and TRBJ1-4; 10 bases are a match to TRBD1. V was clipped by 5 bases and J by 8 bases; unmatched bases: 8. The CDR3 has 15 residues. CDR1 MNHEY and CDR2 SMNVEV come from the germline V gene (reference sequence).

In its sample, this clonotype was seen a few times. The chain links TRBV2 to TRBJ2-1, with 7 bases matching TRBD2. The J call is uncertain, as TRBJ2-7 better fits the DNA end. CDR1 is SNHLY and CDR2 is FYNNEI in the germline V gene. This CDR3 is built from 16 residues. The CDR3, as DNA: TGTGCCAGCAGCGAGGGAACCGGGAGGAATTACAATGAGCAGTACTTC. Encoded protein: CASSEGTGRNYNEQYF.

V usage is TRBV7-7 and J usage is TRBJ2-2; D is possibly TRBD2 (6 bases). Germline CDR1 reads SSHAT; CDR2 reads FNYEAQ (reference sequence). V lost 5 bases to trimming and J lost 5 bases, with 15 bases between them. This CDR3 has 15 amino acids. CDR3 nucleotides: TGTGCCAGCAGCCCCCTCGGGGGAAATACCGGGGAGCTGTTTTTT. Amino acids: CASSPLGGNTGELFF.

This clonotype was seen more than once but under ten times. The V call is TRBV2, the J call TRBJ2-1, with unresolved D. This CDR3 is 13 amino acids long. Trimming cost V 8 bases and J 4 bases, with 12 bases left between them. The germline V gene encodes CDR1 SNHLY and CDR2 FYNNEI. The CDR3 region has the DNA TGTGCCAGCGTCCGGCAGTCTTACAATGAGCAGTTCTTC. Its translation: CASVRQSYNEQFF.

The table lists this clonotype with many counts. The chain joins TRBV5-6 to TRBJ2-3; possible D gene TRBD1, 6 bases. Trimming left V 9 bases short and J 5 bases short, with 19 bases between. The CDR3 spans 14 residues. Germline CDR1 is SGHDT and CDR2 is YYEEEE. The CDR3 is CATLRDKSRDTQYF. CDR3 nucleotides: TGTGCCACCCTCCGGGACAAATCTCGAGATACGCAGTATTTT. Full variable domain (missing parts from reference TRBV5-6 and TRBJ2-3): DAGVTQSPTHLIKTRGQQVTLRCSPKSGHDTVSWYQQALGQGPQFIFQYYEEEERQRGNFPDRFSGHQFPNYSSELNVNALLLGDSALYLCATLRDKSRDTQYFGPGTRLTVL.

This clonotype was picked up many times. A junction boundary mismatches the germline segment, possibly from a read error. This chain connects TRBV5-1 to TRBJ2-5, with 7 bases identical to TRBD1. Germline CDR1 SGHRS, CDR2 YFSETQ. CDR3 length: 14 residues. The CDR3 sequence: CASSPGTVQETQYF. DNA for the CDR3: TGTGCCAGCAGTCCCGGGACAGTCCAAGAGACCCAGTACTTC.

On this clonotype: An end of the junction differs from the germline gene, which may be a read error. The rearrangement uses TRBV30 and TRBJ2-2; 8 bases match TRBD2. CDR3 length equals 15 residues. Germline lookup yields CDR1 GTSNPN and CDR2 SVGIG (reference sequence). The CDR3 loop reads CAWKLAGGPGGERFF. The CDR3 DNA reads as TGTGCCTGGAAGTTGGCGGGGGGACCGGGCGGGGAGCGGTTTTTT.

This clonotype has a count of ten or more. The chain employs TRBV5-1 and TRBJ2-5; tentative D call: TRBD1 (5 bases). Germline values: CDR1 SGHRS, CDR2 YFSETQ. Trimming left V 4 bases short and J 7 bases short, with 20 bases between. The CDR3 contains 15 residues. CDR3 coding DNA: TGCGCCAGCAGCGAAGCCCCGACAGAATCGAGGACCCAGTACTTC. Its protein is CASSEAPTESRTQYF.

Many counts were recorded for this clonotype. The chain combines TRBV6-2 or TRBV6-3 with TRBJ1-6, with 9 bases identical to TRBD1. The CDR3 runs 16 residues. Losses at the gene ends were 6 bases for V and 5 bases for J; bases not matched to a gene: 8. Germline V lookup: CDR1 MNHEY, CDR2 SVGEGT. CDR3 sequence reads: CASRPTGTGNNSPLHF. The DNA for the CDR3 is TGTGCCAGCAGACCCACCGGGACAGGGAATAATTCACCCCTCCACTTT.

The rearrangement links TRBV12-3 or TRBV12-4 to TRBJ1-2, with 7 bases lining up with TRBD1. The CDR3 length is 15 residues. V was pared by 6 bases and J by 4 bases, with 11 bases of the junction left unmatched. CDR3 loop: CASSQGVPGGYGYTF. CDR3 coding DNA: TGTGCCAGCAGCCAAGGGGTCCCAGGGGGCTATGGCTACACCTTC.

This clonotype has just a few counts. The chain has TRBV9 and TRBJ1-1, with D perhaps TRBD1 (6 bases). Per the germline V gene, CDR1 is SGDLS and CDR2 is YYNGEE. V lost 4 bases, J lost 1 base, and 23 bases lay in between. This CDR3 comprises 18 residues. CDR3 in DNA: TGTGCCAGCAGCTCCCCTCGAGGGGGACGTTTAAGGAACACTGAAGCTTTCTTT. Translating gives CASSSPRGGRLRNTEAFF.

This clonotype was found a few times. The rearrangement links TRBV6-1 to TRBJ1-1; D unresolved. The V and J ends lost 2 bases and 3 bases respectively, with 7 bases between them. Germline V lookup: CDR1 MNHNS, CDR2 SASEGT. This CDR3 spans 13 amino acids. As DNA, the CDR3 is TGTGCCAGCAGTGAAACGAGGGACACTGAAGCTTTCTTT. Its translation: CASSETRDTEAFF.

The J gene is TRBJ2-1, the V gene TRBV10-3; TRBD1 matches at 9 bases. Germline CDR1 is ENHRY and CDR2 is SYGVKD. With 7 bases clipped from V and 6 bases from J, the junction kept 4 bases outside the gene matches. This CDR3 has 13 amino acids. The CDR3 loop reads CAIMMDRGNEQFF. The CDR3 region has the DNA TGTGCCATCATGATGGACAGGGGCAATGAGCAGTTCTTC.

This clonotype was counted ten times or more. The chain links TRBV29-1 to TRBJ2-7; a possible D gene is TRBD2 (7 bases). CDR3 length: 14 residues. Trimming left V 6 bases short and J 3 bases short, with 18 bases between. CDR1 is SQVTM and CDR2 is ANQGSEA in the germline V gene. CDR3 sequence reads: CSVRAGGTLYEQYF. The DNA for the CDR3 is TGCAGCGTCCGTGCCGGGGGGACACTCTACGAGCAGTACTTC.

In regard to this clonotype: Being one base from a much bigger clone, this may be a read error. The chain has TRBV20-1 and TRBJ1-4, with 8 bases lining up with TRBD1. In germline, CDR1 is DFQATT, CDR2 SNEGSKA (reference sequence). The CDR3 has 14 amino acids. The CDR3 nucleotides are TGCAGTGCTATGGACAGGGCTGCTAATGAAAAACGGTTTTTT. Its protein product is CSAMDRAANEKRFF.

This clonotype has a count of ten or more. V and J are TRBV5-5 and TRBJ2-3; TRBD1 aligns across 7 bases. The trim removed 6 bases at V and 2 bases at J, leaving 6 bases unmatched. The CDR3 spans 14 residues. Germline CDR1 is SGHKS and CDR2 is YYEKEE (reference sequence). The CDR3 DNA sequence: TGTGCCAGCACCCCGACAGGGTCCACAGATACGCAGTATTTT. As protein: CASTPTGSTDTQYF.

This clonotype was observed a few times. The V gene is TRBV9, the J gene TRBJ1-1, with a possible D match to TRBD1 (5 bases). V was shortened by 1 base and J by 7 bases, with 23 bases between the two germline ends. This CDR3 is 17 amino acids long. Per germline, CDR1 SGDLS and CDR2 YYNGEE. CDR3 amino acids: CASSVLYRRWGIHEAFF. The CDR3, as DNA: TGTGCCAGCAGCGTACTTTATCGAAGGTGGGGGATCCATGAAGCTTTCTTT.

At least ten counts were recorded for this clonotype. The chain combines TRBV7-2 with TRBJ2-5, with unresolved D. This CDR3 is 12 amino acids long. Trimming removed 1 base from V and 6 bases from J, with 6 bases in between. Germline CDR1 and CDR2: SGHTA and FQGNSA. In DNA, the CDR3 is TGTGCCAGCAGCTTAGAGGTGAAGACCCAGTACTTC. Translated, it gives CASSLEVKTQYF. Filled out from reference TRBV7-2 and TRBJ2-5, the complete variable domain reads GAGVSQSPSNKVTEKGKDVELRCDPISGHTALYWYRQSLGQGLEFLIYFQGNSAPDKSGLPSDRFSAERTGGSVSTLTIQRTQQEDSAVYLCASSLEVKTQYFGPGTRLLVL.

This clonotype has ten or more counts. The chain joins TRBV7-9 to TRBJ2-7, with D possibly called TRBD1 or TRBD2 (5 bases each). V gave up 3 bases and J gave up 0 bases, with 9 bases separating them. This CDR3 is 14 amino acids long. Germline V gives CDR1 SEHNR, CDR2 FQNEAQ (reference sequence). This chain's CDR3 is CASSFAGSSYEQYF. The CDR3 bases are TGTGCCAGCAGCTTCGCAGGGAGCTCCTACGAGCAGTACTTC. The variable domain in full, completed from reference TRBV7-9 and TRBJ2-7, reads DTGVSQNPRHKITKRGQNVTFRCDPISEHNRLYWYRQTLGQGPEFLTYFQNEAQLEKSRLLSDRFSAERPKGSFSTLEIQRTEQGDSAMYLCASSFAGSSYEQYFGPGTRLTVT.

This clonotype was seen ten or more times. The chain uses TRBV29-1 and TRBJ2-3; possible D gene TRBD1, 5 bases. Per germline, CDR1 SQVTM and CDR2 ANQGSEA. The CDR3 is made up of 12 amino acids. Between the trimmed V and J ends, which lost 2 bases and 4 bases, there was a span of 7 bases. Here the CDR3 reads CSVEQGPDTQYF. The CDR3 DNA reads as TGCAGCGTTGAACAGGGTCCAGATACGCAGTATTTT.

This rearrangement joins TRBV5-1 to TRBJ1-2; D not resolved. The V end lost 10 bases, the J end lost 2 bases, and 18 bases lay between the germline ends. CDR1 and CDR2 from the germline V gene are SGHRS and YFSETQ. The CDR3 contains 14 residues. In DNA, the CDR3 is TGCGCCGGCCACCTTGGGCCGACGAACTATGGCTACACCTTC. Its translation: CAGHLGPTNYGYTF. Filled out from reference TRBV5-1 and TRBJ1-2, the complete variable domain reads KAGVTQTPRYLIKTRGQQVTLSCSPISGHRSVSWYQQTPGQGLQFLFEYFSETQRNKGNFPGRFSGRQFSNSRSEMNVSTLELGDSALYLCAGHLGPTNYGYTFGSGTRLTVV.

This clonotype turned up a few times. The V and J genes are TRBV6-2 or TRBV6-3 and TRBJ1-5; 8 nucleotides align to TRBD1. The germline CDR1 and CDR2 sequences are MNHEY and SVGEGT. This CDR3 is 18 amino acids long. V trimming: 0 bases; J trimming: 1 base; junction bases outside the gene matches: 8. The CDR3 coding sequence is TGTGCCAGCAGTTACTCCTTGGACAGGGTCGGGAGCAATCAGCCCCAGCATTTT. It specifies CASSYSLDRVGSNQPQHF.

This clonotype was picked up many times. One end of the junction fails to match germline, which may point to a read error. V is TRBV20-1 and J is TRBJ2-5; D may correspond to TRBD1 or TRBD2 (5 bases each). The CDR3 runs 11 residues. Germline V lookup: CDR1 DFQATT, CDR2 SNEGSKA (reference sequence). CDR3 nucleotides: TGCAGTGCTGGGGACCAAGAGGCCCAGTACTTC. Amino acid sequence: CSAGDQEAQYF.

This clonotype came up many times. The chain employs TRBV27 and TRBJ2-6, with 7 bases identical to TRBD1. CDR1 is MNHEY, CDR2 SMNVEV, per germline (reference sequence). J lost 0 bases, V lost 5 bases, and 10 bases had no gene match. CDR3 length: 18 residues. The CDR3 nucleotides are TGTGCCAGCAGTCAACAGGGACAGTCCTTCTCTGGGGCCAACGTCCTGACTTTC. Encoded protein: CASSQQGQSFSGANVLTF.

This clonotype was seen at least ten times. The CDR3 is CASSPPGQFPNYEQYF. CDR3 nucleotides: TGTGCCAGCAGTCCCCCGGGACAGTTCCCGAACTACGAGCAGTACTTC. V usage is TRBV6-2 or TRBV6-3 and J usage is TRBJ2-7, with 7 bases matching TRBD1. The CDR3 is 16 amino acids. The germline gives CDR1 MNHEY, CDR2 SVGEGT. With V trimmed by 5 bases and J by 3 bases, 13 bases remained unmatched.